The 23 T cell receptor beta chains presented below share a single source sample, sequenced in a study of shared clonotypes between healthy human individuals (dated by TCRdb to the early 2020s). Library construction relied on the immunoSEQ multiplex PCR assay. TCRdb carries this immuneACCESS record with in-frame sequences only. Its versions omit some clonotypes, under half of them owing to an unresolved V gene in the studies checked, with the rest unexplained. The sample has more than 850,000 clones on record, approximately 80% of them singletons. The ten most abundant clones make up 0.52% of the sample. The source material was memory CD4+ T cells from PBMCs. The meaning of the sample's cell subset or site label: CD45RA-negative fraction. The receptors shown here come from a young man in good health. Some clones in this sample may be carry-over from other donors' samples.

This rearrangement joins TRBV28 to TRBJ2-1; 8 positions agree with TRBD2. V was clipped by 4 bases and J by 3 bases; unmatched bases: 20. Germline loops: CDR1 MDHEN, CDR2 SYDVKM. CDR3 length: 20 amino acids. CDR3 bases: TGTGCCAGCAGTTATATCAGGGTAACAAGCGGGAGTGGGGTCTACAATGAGCAGTTCTTC. Its translation is CASSYIRVTSGSGVYNEQFF.

This clone has only a few counts. This chain joins TRBV11-2 and TRBJ2-5; D remains unclear. The tail of the sequence fits TRBJ2-7 better, so the J call may be wrong. This CDR3 contains 14 residues. CDR1 and CDR2 from the germline V gene are SGHAT and FQNNGV. The CDR3 loop is CASRGSLASYEQYF. The CDR3 DNA follows: TGTGCCAGCAGGGGGTCCCTCGCATCCTACGAGCAGTACTTC.

The chain has TRBV5-4 and TRBJ2-7; TRBD1 or TRBD2 may be the D gene (5 bases each). In germline, CDR1 is SGHNT, CDR2 YYREEE (reference sequence). V was pared by 4 bases and J by 4 bases, with 18 bases between. The CDR3 sequence is 15 residues long. The CDR3 coding sequence is TGTGCCAGCAGCCAACGGTCAGGGACGACTTACGAGCAGTACTTC. This codes for CASSQRSGTTYEQYF.

On this clone: The sample contains more than one DNA sequence encoding this CDR3. The rearrangement joins TRBV6-1 to TRBJ2-7, with D unclear. Trimming pared 2 bases from V and 3 bases from J, leaving 5 bases between. There are 12 residues in the CDR3. CDR1 and CDR2 (germline): MNHNS, SASEGT. The chain's CDR3 is CASSESLYEQYF. The CDR3 DNA reads as TGTGCCAGCAGTGAATCGCTCTACGAGCAGTACTTC.

The chain has TRBV6-1 and TRBJ2-3; D is ambiguous. Germline-derived CDR1 and CDR2 are MNHNS and SASEGT. CDR3 length: 12 amino acids. Trimming took 6 bases from V and 2 from J, leaving 6 bases between them. CDR3 in DNA: TGTGCCAGCAGGGACCCCACAGATACGCAGTATTTT. Residues: CASRDPTDTQYF.

About this clone itself: A far more abundant clone sits one base away, making this likely a read error. Other DNA sequences of this sample code for an identical CDR3. The chain uses TRBV5-1 and TRBJ2-4; 7 bases align to TRBD2. CDR1 and CDR2 (germline): SGHRS, YFSETQ. This CDR3 has 16 amino acids. The ends lost 4 bases at V and 7 bases at J; junction bases unmatched: 14. The DNA for the CDR3 is TGCGCCAGCAGCCCGGGGGGAGGGTGGCAAGAGAACATTCAGTACTTC. Translated: CASSPGGGWQENIQYF.

The chain couples TRBV5-4 to TRBJ2-3, with D uncertain. Trimming left V 0 bases short and J 1 base short, with 6 bases between. The CDR3 spans 14 residues. Germline V gene lookup returns CDR1 SGHNT and CDR2 YYREEE (reference sequence). This chain's CDR3 is CASSLGVGTDTQYF. The CDR3 bases are TGTGCCAGCAGCTTGGGGGTGGGCACAGATACGCAGTATTTT. Using reference TRBV5-4 and TRBJ2-3 for the parts outside the CDR3, the full variable domain is ETGVTQSPTHLIKTRGQQVTLRCSSQSGHNTVSWYQQALGQGPQFIFQYYREEENGRGNFPPRFSGLQFPNYSSELNVNALELDDSALYLCASSLGVGTDTQYFGPGTRLTVL.

V is TRBV6-1 and J is TRBJ2-3; possible D gene TRBD2, 5 bases. The CDR3 has 14 residues. With 1 base removed from V and 2 bases from J, the gap between germline ends came to 7 bases. In germline, CDR1 is MNHNS, CDR2 SASEGT. CDR3 DNA sequence: TGTGCCAGCAGTGAAGGACTATTCACAGATACGCAGTATTTT. It translates to CASSEGLFTDTQYF.

The chain links TRBV18 to TRBJ2-3; D is perhaps TRBD2 (6 bases). Germline loops: CDR1 KGHSH, CDR2 LQKENI. The CDR3 sequence is 14 residues long. Trimming pared 3 bases from V and 4 bases from J, leaving 11 bases between. CDR3: CASSPAGGPDTQYF. Written as DNA, the CDR3 is TGTGCCAGCTCACCGGCCGGGGGACCAGATACGCAGTATTTT.

V usage is TRBV6-5 and J usage is TRBJ2-5; D is perhaps TRBD1 or TRBD2 (6 bases each). The CDR3 runs 13 residues. The germline CDR1 and CDR2 sequences are MNHEY and SVGAGI. V was trimmed by 0 bases and J by 7 bases, leaving 9 bases between them. The CDR3 region is CASSYSGGGTQYF. CDR3 nucleotide sequence: TGTGCCAGCAGTTACTCGGGGGGCGGGACCCAGTACTTC.

CDR3 sequence: CASSQRTLVDEQFF. The CDR3 DNA sequence: TGCGCCAGCAGCCAAAGGACTCTCGTGGATGAGCAGTTCTTC. This chain connects TRBV4-1 to TRBJ2-1, with D perhaps matching TRBD2 (5 bases). Between the trimmed V and J ends, which lost 2 bases and 8 bases, there was a span of 13 bases. The length of the CDR3 is 14 residues. From germline, CDR1 is MGHRA and CDR2 YSYEKL.

V is TRBV19 and J is TRBJ2-1; TRBD1 aligns across 7 bases. This CDR3 comprises 15 residues. CDR1 LNHDA and CDR2 SQIVND come from the germline V gene (reference sequence). Losses at the gene ends were 6 bases for V and 2 bases for J; bases not matched to a gene: 7. The CDR3 DNA reads as TGTGCCAGTAGGGTCAGGGGGTCCCCCTACAATGAGCAGTTCTTC. It translates to CASRVRGSPYNEQFF.

This clone was counted a single time. J is TRBJ2-1 and V is TRBV9; TRBD2 agrees at 9 bases. The CDR3 length is 14 residues. In germline, CDR1 is SGDLS, CDR2 YYNGEE. J lost 7 bases, V lost 2 bases, and 4 bases had no gene match. The CDR3 DNA reads TGTGCCAGCAGCGTTAGCGGGAGCTTGAATGAGCAGTTCTTC. This sequence encodes CASSVSGSLNEQFF.

This chain joins TRBV28 and TRBJ2-7; D is possibly TRBD1 (5 bases). The V end was cut by 8 bases, the J end by 1 base, with 12 bases between. CDR1 MDHEN and CDR2 SYDVKM come from the germline V gene. CDR3 length: 13 amino acids. The DNA of the CDR3 is TGTGCCAGCGGGTCGGCAGGGTCCTACGAGCAGTACTTC. Its translation: CASGSAGSYEQYF.

The chain couples TRBV5-5 to TRBJ1-4; 7 nucleotides agree with TRBD1. V lost 4 bases, J lost 0 bases, and 6 bases stayed unmatched. Germline V gives CDR1 SGHKS, CDR2 YYEKEE (reference sequence). The CDR3 has 16 amino acids. CDR3 region: CASSRTGVATNEKLFF. In DNA form, the CDR3 reads TGTGCCAGCAGCCGGACAGGAGTTGCAACTAATGAAAAACTGTTTTTT.

The V gene is TRBV7-9, the J gene TRBJ2-1; the match to TRBD2 covers 8 bases. The CDR3 runs 15 residues. Germline loops: CDR1 SEHNR, CDR2 FQNEAQ (reference sequence). V lost 5 bases to trimming and J lost 5 bases; unmatched junction nucleotides: 8. CDR3 region: CASSLLADVHNEQFF. CDR3 coding DNA: TGTGCCAGCAGCCTACTAGCGGATGTCCACAATGAGCAGTTCTTC.

This clone was recorded only once. Sequence at one end of the junction differs from germline and may be a read error. The chain recombines TRBV7-7 with TRBJ2-5; tentatively, D is TRBD1 (6 bases). CDR3 length equals 14 residues. Germline CDR1 SSHAT, CDR2 FNYEAQ (reference sequence). CDR3 DNA sequence: TGTGCTAGCAGCAACGACAGGAGACCAGAGACCCAGTACTTC. As protein: CASSNDRRPETQYF. Variable domain in full (rest from reference TRBV7-7 and TRBJ2-5): GAGVSQSPRYKVTKRGQDVTLRCDPISSHATLYWYQQALGQGPEFLTYFNYEAQPDKSGLPSDRFSAERPEGSISTLTIQRTEQRDSAMYRCASSNDRRPETQYFGPGTRLLVL.

Turning to this clone: The sample contains more than one DNA sequence encoding this CDR3. The V call is TRBV30, the J call TRBJ2-6, with D maybe TRBD2 (6 bases). The CDR3 has 15 residues. Germline V gives CDR1 GTSNPN, CDR2 SVGIG (reference sequence). Deletions cut 5 bases from V and 0 bases from J, with 11 bases between. The CDR3 coding sequence is TGTGCCTGGTCTGGGGGGTCCTCTGGGGCCAACGTCCTGACTTTC. It is translated as CAWSGGSSGANVLTF.

The chain couples TRBV7-9 to TRBJ1-1, with a tentative D call TRBD1 (6 bases). The CDR3 consists of 15 residues. Trimming removed 7 bases from V and 3 bases from J, with 18 bases in between. Germline V CDR1 and CDR2: SEHNR, FQNEAQ (reference sequence). CDR3 sequence reads: CASTEYSGGDTEAFF. The DNA of the CDR3 is TGTGCCAGCACCGAATACTCCGGGGGCGACACTGAAGCTTTCTTT.

Concerning this clone itself: A read error may account for a junction end that differs from germline. The chain uses TRBV27 and TRBJ1-2, with 8 bases identical to TRBD1. CDR3 size: 14 residues. Germline values: CDR1 MNHEY, CDR2 SMNVEV (reference sequence). CDR3 sequence reads: CAGRHRDRNYGYTF. The CDR3, as DNA: TGTGCCGGCAGACACCGGGACAGGAACTATGGCTACACCTTC.

This chain links TRBV7-9 with TRBJ2-1; 11 bases fit TRBD2. The CDR3 is 15 amino acids. Germline trimming cut 8 bases from V and 0 bases from J; bases unmatched to any gene: 3. From germline, CDR1 is SEHNR and CDR2 FQNEAQ (reference sequence). CDR3 region: CASRTSGSSYNEQFF. The CDR3 nucleotides read TGTGCCAGCCGCACTAGCGGGAGCTCCTACAATGAGCAGTTCTTC. Filled out from reference TRBV7-9 and TRBJ2-1, the complete variable domain reads DTGVSQNPRHKITKRGQNVTFRCDPISEHNRLYWYRQTLGQGPEFLTYFQNEAQLEKSRLLSDRFSAERPKGSFSTLEIQRTEQGDSAMYLCASRTSGSSYNEQFFGPGTRLTVL.

This chain connects TRBV2 to TRBJ2-7; D remains ambiguous. Germline-derived CDR1 and CDR2 are SNHLY and FYNNEI. Trimming took off 8 bases at V and 1 base at J, with 15 bases between the two ends. CDR3 length: 14 amino acids. The CDR3 loop reads CASGRSLVSYEQYF. The DNA for the CDR3 is TGTGCCAGCGGTAGAAGTCTGGTGTCCTACGAGCAGTACTTC.

A note on this clone: The sample carries other DNA sequences with the same CDR3. V gene TRBV7-8 combines with J gene TRBJ1-5, with D unresolved. The CDR3 runs to 12 residues. V was pared by 5 bases and J by 4 bases, with 6 bases between. The V gene's germline CDR1 is SGHVS and CDR2 FQNEAQ. The CDR3 reads CASSPTNQPQHF. Here the CDR3 DNA reads TGTGCCAGCAGCCCCACTAATCAGCCCCAGCATTTT. Based on the CDR3 plus reference TRBV7-8 and TRBJ1-5, the full variable domain is GAGVSQSPRYKVAKRGQDVALRCDPISGHVSLFWYQQALGQGPEFLTYFQNEAQLDKSGLPSDRFFAERPEGSVSTLKIQRTQQEDSAVYLCASSPTNQPQHFGDGTRLSIL.